The 23 T cell receptor beta chains in this list originate from one sample, sequenced in a study of regulatory dendritic cells for organ transplantation. Assay: immunoSEQ multiplex PCR; the TCRdb copy retains only in-frame clones and omits some. Of around 30,000 clones listed, roughly 80% were seen once; the top ten hold less than 0.11%. The sequenced material came from naive CD4+ T cells from blood. Specified subset: CD45RA+ naive T cells. All receptors derive from a human donor in good health.

J is TRBJ1-1 and V is TRBV4-1, with D unclear. The CDR3 totals 14 residues. The ends were cut back, 1 base at V and 2 bases at J, with 8 bases in the middle. Per the germline V gene, CDR1 is MGHRA and CDR2 is YSYEKL. The DNA for the CDR3 is TGCGCCAGCAGCCAAGGACGGGAAAACACTGAAGCTTTCTTT. Amino acid sequence: CASSQGRENTEAFF.

This chain links TRBV5-5 with TRBJ1-5; 7 bases agree with TRBD1. CDR3 size: 13 residues. Losses at the gene ends were 3 bases for V and 5 bases for J; bases not matched to a gene: 2. Germline CDR1 SGHKS, CDR2 YYEKEE (reference sequence). As DNA, the CDR3 is TGTGCCAGCAGCTCTACAGGGGATCAGCCCCAGCATTTT. It yields the protein CASSSTGDQPQHF.

For this clone: The identical CDR3 is also encoded by other nucleotide sequences in the sample. The chain carries TRBV18 and TRBJ1-5, with a possible D match to TRBD1 (6 bases). V was cut by 1 base and J by 4 bases, with 8 bases left in between. Germline-derived CDR1 and CDR2 are KGHSH and LQKENI. This CDR3 contains 14 residues. Written as DNA, the CDR3 is TGTGCCAGCTCACCACAAGGGGGAAATCAGCCCCAGCATTTT. Translated: CASSPQGGNQPQHF.

This sequence joins TRBV5-1 and TRBJ2-1; D remains ambiguous. V was pared by 2 bases and J by 0 bases, with 12 bases between. The CDR3 has 16 residues. In germline, CDR1 is SGHRS, CDR2 YFSETQ. CDR3 sequence (DNA): TGCGCCAGCAGCTTACGGCAGAGACACTCCTACAATGAGCAGTTCTTC. It encodes CASSLRQRHSYNEQFF.

The gene calls are TRBV19 and TRBJ1-2; D unresolved. The V gene's germline CDR1 is LNHDA and CDR2 SQIVND (reference sequence). V was cut by 9 bases and J by 0 bases, with 5 bases left in between. CDR3 length: 11 residues. For the CDR3, the DNA is TGTGCCAGCGCGACTAACTATGGCTACACCTTC. Its translation: CASATNYGYTF.

The V gene is TRBV6-5, the J gene TRBJ1-5; no firm D call. This CDR3 is 13 amino acids long. The V end lost 0 bases, the J end lost 5 bases, and 5 bases lay between the germline ends. Germline V gene data show CDR1 as MNHEY and CDR2 as SVGAGI. The CDR3, as DNA: TGTGCCAGCAGTTACTCCCGGGATCAGCCCCAGCATTTT. Translated, it gives CASSYSRDQPQHF.

The chain couples TRBV29-1 to TRBJ1-3; D gene unclear. V dropped 4 bases and J dropped 2 bases, with 12 bases sitting between them. The CDR3 totals 14 residues. Germline CDR1 reads SQVTM; CDR2 reads ANQGSEA. The CDR3 reads CSVGPEPPGNTIYF. CDR3 in DNA: TGCAGCGTTGGTCCTGAGCCGCCTGGAAACACCATATATTTT.

The sample holds a few counts of this clone. The V and J genes are TRBV14 and TRBJ1-2, with 7 bases that match TRBD1. CDR3 size: 12 residues. V gave up 4 bases and J gave up 6 bases; unmatched junction bases: 2. Germline CDR1 and CDR2: SGHDN and FVKESK. The CDR3 sequence: CASSLQGNGYTF. The CDR3 coding sequence is TGTGCCAGCAGCCTACAGGGGAATGGCTACACCTTC.

The chain recombines TRBV4-2 with TRBJ1-2; D is unclear. CDR1 and CDR2 from the germline V gene are LGHNA and YNFKEQ. V was clipped by 0 bases and J by 2 bases, with 7 bases between them. The CDR3 is 14 residues long. This CDR3 is CASSQEAANYGYTF. CDR3 bases: TGTGCCAGCAGCCAAGAAGCAGCGAACTATGGCTACACCTTC.

The rearrangement links TRBV18 to TRBJ1-5; D gene ambiguous. The CDR3 consists of 13 residues. The V gene lost 4 bases and the J gene lost 5 bases, with 9 bases spanning the gap. Per germline, CDR1 KGHSH and CDR2 LQKENI. CDR3 coding DNA: TGTGCCAGCTCACGGACTGACGATCAGCCCCAGCATTTT. Translated: CASSRTDDQPQHF.

The chain employs TRBV5-6 and TRBJ1-3, with 9 positions matching TRBD1. The CDR3 has 16 amino acids. Trimming at V came to 5 bases and at J to 4 bases, leaving 10 bases not matched to a gene. The V gene's germline CDR1 is SGHDT and CDR2 YYEEEE. The CDR3 DNA reads TGTGCCAGCAGGAGGACAGGGGATGTGTCGGGAAACACCATATATTTT. Its translation: CASRRTGDVSGNTIYF.

This clone was found a few times. The chain links TRBV19 to TRBJ1-2; weak D call: TRBD1 (6 bases). CDR1 and CDR2 from the germline V gene are LNHDA and SQIVND (reference sequence). V lost 7 bases to trimming and J lost 4 bases, with 16 bases between them. The CDR3 consists of 14 residues. The CDR3 here is CASTDTGMAYGYTF. CDR3 DNA sequence: TGTGCCAGTACCGATACAGGGATGGCCTATGGCTACACCTTC.

The chain is built from TRBV6-1 and TRBJ1-2; tentatively, D is TRBD1 (5 bases). CDR3 size: 15 residues. Germline V lookup: CDR1 MNHNS, CDR2 SASEGT. Trimming pared 6 bases from V and 3 bases from J, leaving 17 bases between. CDR3 region: CASRGGGRNYYGYTF. CDR3 sequence (DNA): TGTGCCAGCAGGGGCGGGGGACGCAACTACTATGGCTACACCTTC.

This clone was counted only a few times. The chain is built from TRBV7-2 and TRBJ1-5, with a weak D call TRBD1 (6 bases). With 5 bases removed from V and 2 bases from J, the gap between germline ends came to 13 bases. This CDR3 contains 15 residues. CDR1 and CDR2 from the germline V gene are SGHTA and FQGNSA. The CDR3 nucleotides read TGTGCCAGCAGCCTACAGGGTCGGGGCAATCAGCCCCAGCATTTT. The encoded protein is CASSLQGRGNQPQHF.

This chain uses TRBV6-5 with TRBJ2-3; 7 bases are shared with TRBD2. With 2 bases clipped from V and 1 base from J, the junction kept 6 bases outside the gene matches. Per germline, CDR1 MNHEY and CDR2 SVGAGI. The CDR3 loop spans 16 amino acids. The CDR3 nucleotides read TGTGCCAGCAGTTACGGGGCGGGGGTAGGCACAGATACGCAGTATTTT. It is translated as CASSYGAGVGTDTQYF.

The V gene is TRBV11-2, the J gene TRBJ1-2; D is ambiguous. Germline V gene lookup returns CDR1 SGHAT and CDR2 FQNNGV. The CDR3 runs 13 residues. V was trimmed by 4 bases and J by 5 bases, leaving 11 bases between them. The CDR3 reads CASSSQQSYGYTF. In nucleotides, the CDR3 is TGTGCCAGCAGCTCCCAACAATCTTATGGCTACACCTTC.

This chain uses TRBV7-2 with TRBJ1-4; 8 nucleotides align to TRBD1. J gave up 5 bases and V 7 bases, and 12 bases lay outside the gene matches. The CDR3 covers 16 residues. The germline V gene has CDR1 SGHTA and CDR2 FQGNSA. CDR3 loop: CASIARGTGPNEKLFF. CDR3 coding DNA: TGTGCCAGCATCGCACGTGGGACAGGACCGAATGAAAAACTGTTTTTT.

The chain couples TRBV9 to TRBJ1-2; D is ambiguous. The V end lost 0 bases, the J end lost 6 bases, and 12 bases lay between the germline ends. This CDR3 is 14 amino acids long. Germline CDR1 is SGDLS and CDR2 is YYNGEE. In DNA form, the CDR3 reads TGTGCCAGCAGCGTAGGTTCGGCGGTCGATGGCTACACCTTC. Its translation is CASSVGSAVDGYTF.

The gene calls are TRBV9 and TRBJ2-5, with D perhaps TRBD2 (6 bases). This CDR3 has 16 residues. V was cut by 2 bases and J by 1 base, with 15 bases left in between. Germline V gives CDR1 SGDLS, CDR2 YYNGEE. Here the CDR3 reads CASSVGASAPQETQYF. CDR3 nucleotides: TGTGCCAGCAGCGTCGGTGCTAGCGCGCCCCAAGAGACCCAGTACTTC.

This chain links TRBV19 with TRBJ2-3; 8 bases line up with TRBD1. The CDR3 totals 13 residues. Germline V gives CDR1 LNHDA, CDR2 SQIVND (reference sequence). V shed 6 bases and J 1 base; nucleotides not matched to a gene: 0. The DNA of the CDR3 is TGTGCCAGTAGGACAGGGGGCACAGATACGCAGTATTTT. Amino acid sequence: CASRTGGTDTQYF.

The genes are TRBV19 and TRBJ2-7; 10 bases fit TRBD1. This CDR3 has 14 amino acids. Germline CDR1 is LNHDA and CDR2 is SQIVND (reference sequence). J was trimmed by 0 bases and V by 7 bases; bases with no gene match: 3. CDR3 DNA: TGTGCCAGTAAAGGGACAGGGGACTCCTACGAGCAGTACTTC. Translated, it gives CASKGTGDSYEQYF.

The DNA of the CDR3 is TGTGCCAGCAGTACCGCCTCGGACACCGGGGAGCTGTTTTTT. Protein: CASSTASDTGELFF. The J gene is TRBJ2-2, the V gene TRBV6-1; D remains unclear. Trimming stripped 5 bases from V and 3 bases from J, with 10 bases between. The CDR3 length is 14 residues. The germline gives CDR1 MNHNS, CDR2 SASEGT.

This chain connects TRBV6-6 to TRBJ2-1, with D perhaps matching TRBD2 (5 bases). Germline V gene data show CDR1 as MNHNY and CDR2 as SVGAGI (reference sequence). The CDR3 is 11 amino acids. V was cut by 4 bases and J by 12 bases, with 10 bases left in between. In DNA, the CDR3 is TGTGCCAGCAGTTCGGACTGGTCGCAGTTCTTC. Translating it yields CASSSDWSQFF.